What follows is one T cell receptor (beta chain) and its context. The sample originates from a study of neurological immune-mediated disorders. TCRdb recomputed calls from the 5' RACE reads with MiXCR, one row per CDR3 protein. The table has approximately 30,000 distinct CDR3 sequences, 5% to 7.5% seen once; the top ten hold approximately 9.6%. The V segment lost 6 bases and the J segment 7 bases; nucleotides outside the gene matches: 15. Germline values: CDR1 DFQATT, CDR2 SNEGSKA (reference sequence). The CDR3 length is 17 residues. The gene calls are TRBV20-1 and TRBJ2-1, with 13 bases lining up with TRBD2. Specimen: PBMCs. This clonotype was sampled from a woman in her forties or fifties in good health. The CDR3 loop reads CSAPTSGRKTVRNEQFF. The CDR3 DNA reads TGCAGTGCCCCGACTAGCGGGAGGAAAACAGTCAGGAATGAGCAGTTCTTC.